This paragraph reports one T cell receptor (beta chain). The target of this receptor is not known. No much larger clone is present one base from it, and per-base qualities are unavailable. This specimen includes other DNA sequences encoding the same CDR3. The time point label, read with the paper, signifies: about 28 days (+/-7) after the second vaccine dose. AZD1222 recipients with second doses at about 4 weeks or about 12 weeks were pooled, because spike-specific TCR depth and breadth did not differ between schedules. The vaccinee samples were drawn from two UK trials, COV001 and COV002, one of which was a single-blind randomized controlled phase 2/3 trial testing AZD1222 (ChAdOx1 nCoV-19) in healthy adults. Trial participant PBMC samples were collected at day 0 and day 28 after the second dose for TCRbeta chain sequencing. This record belongs to a study of T cell responses to AZD1222 COVID-19 vaccine (dated by TCRdb to 2020 to 2023). Context from the whole study: A total of approximately 240 trial participants underwent TCR sequencing, of whom 207 received two doses of AZD1222 and about 26 received two doses of the MenACWY control vaccine. Trial participants were enrolled by age into 18-55, 56-69 and 70-plus year subgroups, with around 150, 28 and 57 TCR-sequenced participants respectively.

Looking up the germline V gene (reference sequence) yields CDR1 LGHDT and CDR2 YNNKEL. V is clipped by 4 bases and J by 0 bases, and the sequence between their germline boundaries is 7 bases long. There are 14 amino acids in the CDR3, from cysteine to phenylalanine inclusive. Only the CDR3 portion is preserved as DNA: 42 bases, with reading frame beginning at the first base. Here is what the overall study found, with its caveats: Conclusions about previously exposed vaccinees are limited because only six or seven AZD1222 recipients were SARS-CoV-2 seropositive at baseline. In the small 56-69-year group, the increase in depth fell short of significance, most likely because of low power. Participants were mostly white British and included more females than males, and it was suggested by the authors that clonal diversity may have been underestimated. No day 14 peak-response samples were available, so repertoires were characterized only after the peak T cell response. A significant rise in spike-specific TCR breadth and depth was observed after two AZD1222 doses relative to day 0 and relative to MenACWY recipients. The whole spike protein was spanned by vaccine-associated CD4 TCRs, and dominant responses were seen in regions 160-218 and 743-854. Nearly half of unique spike-specific TCRs reportedly recognized epitopes outside regions mutated in the B.1.351 and B.1.1.7 variants.

The CDR3 regions of human TCRbeta chains were analyzed by immunosequencing. For the original study's pipeline: TCRs in the repertoires were matched against a reference library of SARS-CoV-2-specific TCRs that had been generated with the MIRA antigen-specificity platform. Breadth meant the fraction of unique TCRs that were SARS-CoV-2-associated, whereas depth meant the fraction of total T cells that were SARS-CoV-2-associated. Using the MIRA data, every spike-specific TCR was mapped to the spike region that the TCR reacted to and assigned to either a CD4 or a CD8 class. Log10-transformed breadth and depth values were compared by one-way ANOVA with Sidak's multiple comparisons tests. The source is immuneACCESS, and TCRdb retained only in-frame sequences with V and J called. Part of the clones is not carried over; for the studies checked, unresolved V genes explain less than half of this, and the remainder is unexplained. The V and J calls and clone size come from that table; D and trimming were worked out from the DNA. Recorded for this sample are about 140,000 clones; 90% of them occurred a single time. Around 6.3% of the sample is taken by the ten largest.

The TCR comes from an adult who received the AZD1222 COVID-19 vaccine. The V and J segments used are TRBV3-1 (or the pseudogene TRBV3-2) and TRBJ1-3; no D segment can be confidently identified. Sequencing was performed on peripheral blood, taken 28 days after the second AZD1222 dose. This receptor has the CDR3 CASSLGRSGNTIYF. The DNA is TGTGCCAGCAGCCTGGGTCGCTCTGGAAACACCATATATTTT.